The T cell receptor (beta chain) under discussion was sequenced for a study of blood T cell repertoires in COVID-19. Whole-study context: Samples representing acute and convalescent COVID-19 were sourced from the United States, Italy and Spain. PBMCs, B-cell-depleted T cells, or T cells were the source of the cDNA or gDNA that made up the material.

Germline CDR1 is SGHRS and CDR2 is YFSETQ. V gave up 5 bases and J gave up 1 base, with 18 bases separating them. There are 16 residues in the CDR3. The authors' processing: By means of reference gene primer amplification, nucleated cell counts were estimated. The table came from immunoSEQ multiplex PCR; TCRdb's copy has only in-frame clones and leaves some out. V and J calls and clone size are as listed in that table; D and trimming were resolved from the DNA. Of roughly 200,000 clones in the sample, 85% to 90% are singletons; the top ten hold around a sixth. Patients of the Seattle cohort, enrolled during active infection, were followed longitudinally.

The source material was peripheral blood. The chain couples TRBV5-1 to TRBJ1-1; D may be TRBD1 (5 bases). The TCR originated in a person aged 65-85 years with COVID-19, enrolled during active disease. The CDR3 coding sequence is TGCGCCAGCAGTCATCAATCGACAGCGAGGAACACTGAAGCTTTCTTT. Its translation: CASSHQSTARNTEAFF.